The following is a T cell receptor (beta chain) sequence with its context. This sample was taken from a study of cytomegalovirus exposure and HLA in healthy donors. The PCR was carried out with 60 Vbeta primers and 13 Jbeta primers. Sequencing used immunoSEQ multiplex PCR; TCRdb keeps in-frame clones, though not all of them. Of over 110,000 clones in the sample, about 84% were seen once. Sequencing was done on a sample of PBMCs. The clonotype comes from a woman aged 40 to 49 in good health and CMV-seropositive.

The CDR3 sequence is CASSPRLAENYEQYF. The CDR3 region has the DNA TGTGCCAGCAGTCCAAGACTAGCGGAAAACTACGAGCAGTACTTC. The chain recombines TRBV6-5 with TRBJ2-7, with 9 bases that match TRBD2. Trimming cost V 5 bases and J 3 bases; bases outside gene matches: 8. Germline V gene sequence: CDR1 MNHEY, CDR2 SVGAGI. The CDR3 contains 15 residues.